The source of this T cell receptor (beta chain) is a study of blood T cell repertoires in COVID-19. Overall study: Donors in the United States, Italy and Spain gave samples during acute or convalescent COVID-19. Sources were T cells, B-cell-depleted T cells, or PBMCs; the material itself was cDNA or gDNA.

As originally analysed: Scientists estimated how many nucleated cells there were by amplifying reference gene primers. Only in-frame clones appear in the TCRdb table, and some are missing; sequencing was by immunoSEQ multiplex PCR. D and trimming were read from the DNA, whereas the V and J calls and clone size are those reported in that table. The repertoire holds 120,000 to 150,000 clones, more than 75% seen once, with 8.5% to 9% in the top ten. After removal of 5 bases from V and 5 bases from J, the junction contained 7 bases not matched to a gene. In germline, CDR1 is LNHDA, CDR2 SQIVND (reference sequence). This CDR3 has 15 amino acids.

The receptor was derived from a woman aged 45 to 65 with active or convalescent COVID-19. The chain is built from TRBV19 and TRBJ2-2, with 8 nucleotides matching TRBD1. Specimen: peripheral blood. The CDR3 DNA sequence: TGTGCCAGTAGTGCCTTGACAGGGGTAACCGGGGAGCTGTTTTTT. Translation: CASSALTGVTGELFF.